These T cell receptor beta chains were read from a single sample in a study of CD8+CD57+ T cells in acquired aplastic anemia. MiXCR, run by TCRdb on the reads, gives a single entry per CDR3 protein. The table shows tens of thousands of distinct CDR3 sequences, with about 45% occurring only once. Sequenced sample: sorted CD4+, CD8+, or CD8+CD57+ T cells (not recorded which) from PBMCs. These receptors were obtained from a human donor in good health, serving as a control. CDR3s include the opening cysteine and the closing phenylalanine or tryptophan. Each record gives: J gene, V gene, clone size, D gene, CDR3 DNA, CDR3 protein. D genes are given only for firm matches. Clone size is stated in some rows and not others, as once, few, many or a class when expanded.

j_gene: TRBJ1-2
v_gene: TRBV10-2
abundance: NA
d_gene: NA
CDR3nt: TGCGCCAGCAGTGACATGCCTAACTATGGCTACACCTTC
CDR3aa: CASSDMPNYGYTF

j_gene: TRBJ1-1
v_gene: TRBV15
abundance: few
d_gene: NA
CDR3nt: TGTGCCACCAGCAGACCTCAGGGGTTGGACACTGAAGCTTTCTTT
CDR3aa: CATSRPQGLDTEAFF

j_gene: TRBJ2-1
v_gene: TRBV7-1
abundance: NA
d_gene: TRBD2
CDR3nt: TGTGCCAGCAGCTCAAGACTAGCGGGAGTGTGGGGGGTTAGGCATGAGCAGTTCTTC
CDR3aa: CASSSRLAGVWGVRHEQFF

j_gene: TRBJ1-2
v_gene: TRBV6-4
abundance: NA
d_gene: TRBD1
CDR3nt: TGTGCCATCAGTGAGCCCCAGTTAGGGACAGCCTTC
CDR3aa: CAISEPQLGTAF

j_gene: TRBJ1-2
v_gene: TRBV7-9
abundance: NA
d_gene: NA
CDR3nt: TGCGCCAGCAGCCAAGGGGTTTTCTATGGCTACACCTTC
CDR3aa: CASSQGVFYGYTF

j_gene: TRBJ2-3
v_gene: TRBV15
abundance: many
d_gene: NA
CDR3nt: TGTGCCACCAGCCTGACAAGAGATACGCAGTATTTT
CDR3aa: CATSLTRDTQYF

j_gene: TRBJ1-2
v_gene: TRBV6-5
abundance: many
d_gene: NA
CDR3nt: TGTGCCAGCAGTTCCGAGGGTTCGGGCCACTATGGCTACACCTTC
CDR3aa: CASSSEGSGHYGYTF

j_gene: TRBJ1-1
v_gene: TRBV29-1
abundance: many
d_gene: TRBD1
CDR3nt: TGCAGCGTTCTTTCATTAGGGGGCGCGAGCACTGAAGCTTTCTTT
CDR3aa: CSVLSLGGASTEAFF

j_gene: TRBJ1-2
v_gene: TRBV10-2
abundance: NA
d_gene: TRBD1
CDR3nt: TGCGCCAGCAGTTACGTCCCTGGGACAGCGGACGGCTACACCTTC
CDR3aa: CASSYVPGTADGYTF

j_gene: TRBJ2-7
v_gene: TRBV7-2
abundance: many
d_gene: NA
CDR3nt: TGTGCCAGCAGCTTAGCATACGGGTTCGAGTCCTACGAGCAGTACTTC
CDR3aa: CASSLAYGFESYEQYF

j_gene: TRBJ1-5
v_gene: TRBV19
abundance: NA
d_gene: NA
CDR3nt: TGTGCCAGTAGTCCGTGGATCAATCAGCCCCAGCATTTT
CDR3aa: CASSPWINQPQHF

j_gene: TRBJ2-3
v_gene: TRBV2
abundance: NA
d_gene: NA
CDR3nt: TGTGCCTGCCAGCAGTCCCTTATTACGCAGTATTTT
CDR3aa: CACQQSLITQYF

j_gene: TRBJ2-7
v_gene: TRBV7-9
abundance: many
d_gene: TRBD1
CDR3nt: TGTGCCAGCAGCCTTGGGACAGGGGTTAATTACGAGCAGTACTTC
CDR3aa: CASSLGTGVNYEQYF

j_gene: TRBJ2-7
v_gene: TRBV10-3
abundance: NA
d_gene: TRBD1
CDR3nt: TGTGCCATCACCCCAGGGCCGGACAGGGGCCACGAGCAGTACTTC
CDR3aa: CAITPGPDRGHEQYF

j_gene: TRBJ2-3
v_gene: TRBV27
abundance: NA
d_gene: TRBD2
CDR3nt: TGTGCCAGCAGTTTTTTCGGACTAGCGGGGACTAGCACAGATACGCAGTATTTT
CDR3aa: CASSFFGLAGTSTDTQYF

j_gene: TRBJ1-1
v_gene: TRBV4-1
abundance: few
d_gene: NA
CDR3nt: TGCGCCAGCAGCCAGACTTCCAGGGGCGCTGAAGCTTTCTTT
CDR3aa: CASSQTSRGAEAFF

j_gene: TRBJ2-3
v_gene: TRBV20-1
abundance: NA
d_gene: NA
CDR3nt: TGCAGTGCTAGAGAATTCACAGATACGCAGTATTTT
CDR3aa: CSAREFTDTQYF

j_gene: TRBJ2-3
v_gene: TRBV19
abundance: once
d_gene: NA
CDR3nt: TGTGCCACCCGACTGACGGCTGCGGGCACAGATACGCAGTATTTT
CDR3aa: CATRLTAAGTDTQYF

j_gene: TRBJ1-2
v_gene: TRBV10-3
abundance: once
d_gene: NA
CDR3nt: TGTGCCAGCAGGTCTCAGGGAGCATATGGCTACACCTTC
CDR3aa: CASRSQGAYGYTF

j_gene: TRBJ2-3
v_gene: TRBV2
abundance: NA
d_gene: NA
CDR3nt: TGTGCCACCAGACTTGGGACCATCGATACGCAGTATTTT
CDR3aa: CATRLGTIDTQYF

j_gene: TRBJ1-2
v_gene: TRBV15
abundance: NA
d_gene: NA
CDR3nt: TGTGCCACCAGCCGGGACAACTATGGCTACACCTTC
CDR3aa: CATSRDNYGYTF

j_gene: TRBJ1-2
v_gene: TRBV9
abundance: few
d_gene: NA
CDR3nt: TGTGCCAGCAGCGGCGGGGATGGCTACACCTTC
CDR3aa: CASSGGDGYTF

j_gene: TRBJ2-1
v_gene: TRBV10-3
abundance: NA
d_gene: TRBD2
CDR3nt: TGTGCCATCAAGGAGCGGGAGTACTACAATGAGCAGTTCTTC
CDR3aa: CAIKEREYYNEQFF

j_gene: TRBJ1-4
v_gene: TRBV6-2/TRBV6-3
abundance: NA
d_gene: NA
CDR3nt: TGTGCCAGCAGTTACTCGCAGACGTCTCGGAGGGAAAAACTGTTTTTT
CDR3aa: CASSYSQTSRREKLFF

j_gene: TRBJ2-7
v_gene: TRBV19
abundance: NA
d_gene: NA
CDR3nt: TGTGCCAGCCGCCCCCTTGACGGCTCCTCCTACGAGCAGTACTTC
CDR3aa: CASRPLDGSSYEQYF

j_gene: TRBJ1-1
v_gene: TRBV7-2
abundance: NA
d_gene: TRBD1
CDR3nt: TGTGCCAGCAGCTTAGCGAACAGGGGCTTGGGTGAAGCTTTCTTT
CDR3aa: CASSLANRGLGEAFF

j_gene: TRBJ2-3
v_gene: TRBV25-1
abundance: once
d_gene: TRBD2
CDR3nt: TGTGCCAGCAGTGCCCTAGCGGGGGGCCAGCCCACAGATACGCAGTATTTT
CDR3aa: CASSALAGGQPTDTQYF

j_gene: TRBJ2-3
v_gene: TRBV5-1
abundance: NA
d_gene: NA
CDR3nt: TGCGCCAGCAGCTTGGCCGTAGCCTCAGATACGCAGTATTTT
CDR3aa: CASSLAVASDTQYF

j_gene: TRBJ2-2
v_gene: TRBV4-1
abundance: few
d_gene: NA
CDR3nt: TGCGCCAGCAGCCGCGAGATGGAGAGGCGGCTGAACACCGGGGAGCTGTTTTTT
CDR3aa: CASSREMERRLNTGELFF

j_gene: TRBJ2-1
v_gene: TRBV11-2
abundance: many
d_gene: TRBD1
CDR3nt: TGTGCCAGCAGCTCGCGACAGGGCGCGTACAATGAGCAGTTCTTC
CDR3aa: CASSSRQGAYNEQFF

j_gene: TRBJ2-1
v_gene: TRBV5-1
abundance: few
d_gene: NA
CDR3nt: TGCGCCAGCAGCTTGAATAAGGGAGTTAGCTCCTACAATGAGCAGTTCTTC
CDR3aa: CASSLNKGVSSYNEQFF

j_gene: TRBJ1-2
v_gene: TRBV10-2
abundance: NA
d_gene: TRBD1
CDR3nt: TGCGCCAGCACGACAGGGGGCTCTGGAAACACCTTC
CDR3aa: CASTTGGSGNTF

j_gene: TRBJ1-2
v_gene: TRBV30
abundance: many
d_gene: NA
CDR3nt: TGTGCCTGGAGTGTAGGGGTTGGCTACACCTTC
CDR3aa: CAWSVGVGYTF